This TCR beta chain was sequenced in a study of blood T cells in healthy people across ages (dated by TCRdb to the mid-2010s). A note on the overall study: Template switching captured roughly one uniquely barcoded TCR beta cDNA molecule per two T cells in model experiments. Using deep sequencing normalized with unique cDNA molecular identifiers, the study measured how TCR beta repertoire diversity changes with age. Four age groups were formed from the donors: young (average roughly 16 years), middle-aged (around 40), aged (over 55) and long-lived (about 80). To avoid experimental bias, donors of different ages were randomly spread across the sequencing lanes. Using the same blood draw, the study looked at two additional independent replicas of 1 million unique cDNA reads for two donors, one aged 18 to 30 and the other aged 80 or older. What the work shows at the level of the full study, not this receptor alone: Estimates of total diversity based on one million sequenced T cells were considered lower bounds and underestimates. Compared with the aged group, the long-lived group had more naive CD4+ T cells, fewer expanded clones and increased TCR diversity, suggesting age selection. As age increased, observed TCR beta diversity per million T cells dropped in a roughly linear way, and a significant reduction was already evident by age roughly 40. Because the CMV infection status of the donors was unknown, age-related changes in expanded clonotypes may potentially have been confounded. Bulk unsorted PBMC profiling prevented conclusive comparison of naive and antigen-experienced compartments. A strong correlation was found between observed TCR beta diversity and the percentage of naive T cells measured by flow cytometry.

V trim: 5 bases; J trim: 7 bases; unmatched bases: 11. The germline V gene supplies CDR1 MGHRA and CDR2 YSYEKL. Counted from cysteine to phenylalanine, this CDR3 has 16 amino acids. The sequence is cut down to CDR3 DNA, 48 bases in frame from base 1. Donors were 39 systemically healthy Caucasian individuals from Russia aged roughly 6 to 95 years. Each donor gave ten milliliters of peripheral blood, collected into EDTA-treated Vacutainer tubes. Ficoll-Paque density-gradient centrifugation was used to isolate PBMCs, with at least 6.5 million per sample. Total RNA was extracted from PBMCs with Trizol reagent, with at least 5 micrograms obtained per sample. For every donor, an aliquot of PBMCs went through flow cytometry to measure the percentages of naive CD45RAhigh/CD27high T cells. This clonotype was counted at least ten times. Its binding antigen is unknown. No clone much larger than this one lies a single base away; base qualities are absent.

Library creation used 5' RACE. TCRdb names Illumina HiSeq 2500 as the instrument used. The second PCR ran for roughly 7 to 11 cycles and used a J-beta primer mix along with a sample-barcoded 5' primer. A unique molecular identifier was introduced onto each TCR beta cDNA molecule by a template-switch 5' adaptor carrying 12 random nucleotides. Each sample yielded at least 2.5 million CDR3-containing paired-end reads. The Mint cDNA synthesis kit, primed by a TRBC-specific oligonucleotide, was used to synthesize first-strand cDNA from all RNA. All cDNA was treated with uracil-DNA glycosylase and then went through a first 18-cycle PCR with the universal primers M1SS and BC2_uni_R. As for the authors' bioinformatics: Normalization of each sample was performed by random selection of 1 million high-quality reads, each carrying a distinct molecular identifier. Instead of being binned into consensus sequences, reads that shared molecular identifiers were thrown out. MiTCR, set to a Q25 quality threshold and the strictest error-elimination algorithm, was used for CDR3 identification, clonotype clustering and error correction. Lower-bound total TCR beta diversity was estimated with a nonparametric unseen species model using Euler transformation. TCRdb reanalyzed the raw reads on its own, using fastp at Q25 for trimming and MiXCR for clone calling, and kept in-frame beta chains. CDR3 protein duplicates are merged, each entry listing the most common genes and DNA. The authors' filters were not applied to this entry. The sample table lists approximately 1.5 million distinct CDR3 sequences, roughly 32% of them with a count of one. Roughly 12% of the sample rests with the top ten.

The specimen was blood. The clonotype was recovered from a woman aged 25 to 39 in good health. The V and J segments used are TRBV4-1 and TRBJ1-2; TRBD1 fits 12 bases in the junction. CDR3 loop: CASSGRYGTGGFGYTF. The sequenced DNA is TGCGCCAGCAGCGGACGCTACGGGACAGGGGGCTTTGGCTACACCTTC.